This T cell receptor beta chain appears in the sequencing data of a study of blood T cells in healthy people across ages. A second PCR of 7 to 11 cycles used a sample-barcoded 5' primer and a J-beta primer mix. TCRdb redid the calling of the 5' RACE reads with MiXCR, one entry per CDR3 protein. There are about 640,000 distinct CDR3 sequences in the sample; around 41% occur only once, and around 32% lies in the top ten. CDR1 and CDR2 (germline): SGHTA, FQGTGA. This CDR3 contains 13 residues. J was trimmed by 7 bases and V by 5 bases; bases with no gene match: 4. The genes are TRBV7-3 and TRBJ1-3, with 8 bases lining up with TRBD1. Source material: blood. This TCR was sampled from an elderly man in good health. The CDR3 here is CASSPGQGNTIYF. The DNA of the CDR3 is TGTGCCAGCAGCCCCGGACAGGGTAACACCATATATTTT.